What follows are 8 T cell receptor beta chains derived from one specimen sequenced in a study of shared clonotypes between healthy human individuals (dated by TCRdb to the early 2020s). The library was built by means of the immunoSEQ multiplex PCR assay. TCRdb re-hosts the immuneACCESS table, in-frame sequences only. Its copies lack some clones; in the studies checked, an unresolved V gene accounts for under half of them, and the cause for the rest is not known. Within this sample are some 300,000 clones, with more than 60% of them counted one time only. The ten biggest clones cover about 10% of the sample. The specimen sequenced was memory CD4+ T cells sorted from blood. The meaning of the sample's cell subset or site label: CD45RA-negative fraction. The receptors stem from a man between 25 and 39 years old in good health.

The chain carries TRBV2 and TRBJ1-1; D not resolved. The CDR3 contains 12 residues. The ends were cut back, 2 bases at V and 11 bases at J, with 12 bases in the middle. Germline V lookup: CDR1 SNHLY, CDR2 FYNNEI. The CDR3 nucleotides are TGTGCCAGCAGTGAATACGGCGCCGTGGCTTTCTTT. Protein product: CASSEYGAVAFF.

About this clone: A much larger clone differs from this one at a single base, so this may be a read error. This chain connects TRBV7-2 to TRBJ2-2, with TRBD1 matching over 9 bases. The ends lost 5 bases at V and 7 bases at J; junction bases unmatched: 5. Germline V lookup: CDR1 SGHTA, CDR2 FQGNSA. The length of the CDR3 is 14 residues. For the CDR3, the DNA is TGTGCCAGCAGCCGGGACAGGGTAGACGGGGAGCTGTTTTTT. It translates to CASSRDRVDGELFF.

V usage is TRBV6-5 and J usage is TRBJ1-1, with D possibly TRBD1 on 5 matching bases. Trimming removed 6 bases from V and 1 base from J, with 9 bases in between. The V gene's germline CDR1 is MNHEY and CDR2 SVGAGI. This CDR3 region has 13 residues. CDR3 sequence: CASRDTGNTEAFF. CDR3 DNA sequence: TGTGCCAGCAGGGACACAGGGAACACTGAAGCTTTCTTT.

This chain uses TRBV6-1 with TRBJ2-1, with 9 nucleotides matching TRBD2. The CDR3 sequence is 15 residues long. Per germline, CDR1 MNHNS and CDR2 SASEGT. Trimming took 7 bases from V and 3 from J; bases not matched to a gene: 7. CDR3 sequence (DNA): TGTGCCAGCACCCCCGGGACTAGCCTCTACAATGAGCAGTTCTTC. It codes for CASTPGTSLYNEQFF.

V is TRBV28 and J is TRBJ2-1; maybe TRBD2 (6 bases). Trimming took 4 bases from V and 7 from J, leaving 14 bases between them. CDR3 length equals 14 residues. The germline CDR1 and CDR2 sequences are MDHEN and SYDVKM. CDR3 sequence reads: CASSSPGERNEQFF. The CDR3 DNA sequence: TGTGCCAGCAGTTCCCCGGGAGAAAGAAATGAGCAGTTCTTC. The full variable domain, in which reference TRBV28 and TRBJ2-1 provide the parts outside the CDR3, is DVKVTQSSRYLVKRTGEKVFLECVQDMDHENMFWYRQDPGLGLRLIYFSYDVKMKEKGDIPEGYSVSREKKERFSLILESASTNQTSMYLCASSSPGERNEQFFGPGTRLTVL.

The chain combines TRBV27 with TRBJ2-7, with 7 bases lining up with TRBD2. V gave up 5 bases and J gave up 3 bases; unmatched junction bases: 7. This CDR3 is 14 amino acids long. The germline CDR1 and CDR2 sequences are MNHEY and SMNVEV (reference sequence). The CDR3 loop reads CASSRRERGYEQYF. The CDR3 region has the DNA TGTGCCAGCAGTCGGCGGGAGAGAGGCTACGAGCAGTACTTC.

V is TRBV6-5 and J is TRBJ1-2; no reliable D call. The CDR3 has 13 amino acids. V gave up 0 bases and J gave up 6 bases, with 8 bases separating them. Per the germline V gene, CDR1 is MNHEY and CDR2 is SVGAGI. The CDR3 reads CASSYSDGNGYTF. CDR3 DNA sequence: TGTGCCAGCAGTTACTCAGACGGGAATGGCTACACCTTC.

Remarks on this clone: The same CDR3 arises from other DNA sequences in this sample as well. The chain carries TRBV28 and TRBJ1-2; D unresolved. Germline V gene data show CDR1 as MDHEN and CDR2 as SYDVKM. Trimming cost V 7 bases and J 1 base, with 10 bases left between them. The CDR3 totals 13 residues. The CDR3 DNA is TGTGCCAGCACGGGAGGGAATAACTATGGCTACACCTTC. This sequence encodes CASTGGNNYGYTF.